This T cell receptor (beta chain) was recovered during a study of cytomegalovirus exposure and HLA in healthy donors. Findings and limits, study-wide: DRB1 had the most TCR associations and HLA-C the fewest, a later analysis found, with rates varying by HLA locus.

Details on this clone: Its antigen is currently unknown.

The length of the CDR3 is 11 residues. V dropped 6 bases and J dropped 6 bases, with 9 bases sitting between them. The germline V gene encodes CDR1 SQVTM and CDR2 ANQGSEA. Donors sampled were nominally healthy, though unrecorded immune exposures were likely. Use of 60 Vbeta and 13 Jbeta primers characterized the PCR. Sequencing used immunoSEQ multiplex PCR; TCRdb keeps in-frame clones, though not all of them. This table holds 150,000 to 200,000 clones, around 83% found once. Specimen: PBMCs. This clonotype originated in a man aged 50 to 59 in good health and CMV-seropositive. The chain joins TRBV29-1 to TRBJ2-4, with TRBD1 as a possible D gene (6 bases). The CDR3 DNA follows: TGCAGCGTAGGACAGAGAAACATTCAGTACTTC. Protein sequence: CSVGQRNIQYF.